Described below is a single T cell receptor (beta chain) sequence and its context. The entry originates in a study of blood T cell repertoires in COVID-19. At the level of the study: Whether acute or convalescent, the COVID-19 samples came from the United States, Italy and Spain. PBMCs, B-cell-depleted T cells, or T cells were the source of the cDNA or gDNA that made up the material.

The trim removed 4 bases at V and 5 bases at J, leaving 6 bases unmatched. In germline, CDR1 is SGDLS, CDR2 YYNGEE. The CDR3 has 15 amino acids. Per the authors' pipeline: Using reference gene primer amplification, nucleated cell counts were estimated. Profiled with immunoSEQ multiplex PCR; TCRdb holds only in-frame clones, not every one. V and J calls and clone size are copied from that table; D and trimming were computed from the DNA. The sample has roughly 240,000 clones, approximately 84% seen once. V usage is TRBV9 and J usage is TRBJ1-4; 9 nucleotides match TRBD1. The material sequenced was peripheral blood. This clonotype was obtained from a woman aged 80 or over with acute or convalescent COVID-19. The CDR3 sequence: CASSKAGTGNEKLFF. DNA for the CDR3: TGTGCCAGCAGCAAAGCCGGGACAGGGAATGAAAAACTGTTTTTT.